This T cell receptor beta chain was obtained from a study of blood T cell repertoires in COVID-19. In the study overall: Italy, Spain and the United States were the sources of the convalescent and acute COVID-19 samples. T cells, B-cell-depleted T cells, or PBMCs supplied cDNA or gDNA.

The CDR3 totals 18 residues. CDR1 is SGHNT, CDR2 YYREEE, per germline (reference sequence). The J segment lost 2 bases and the V segment lost 4 bases, leaving 10 bases of the junction unmatched. This clone appeared a single time. The method was immunoSEQ multiplex PCR; TCRdb's version includes in-frame clones alone and lacks a portion of them. The sample records roughly 240,000 clones, approximately 85% being singletons. Source material: peripheral blood. V and J are TRBV5-4 and TRBJ2-6; 9 bases match TRBD1. The receptor was isolated from a man over 45 with COVID-19, enrolled during active disease. CDR3 in DNA: TGTGCCAGCAGCCAAGTACAGGGGGCTGTCCCTGGGGCCAACGTCCTGACTTTC. Translated, it gives CASSQVQGAVPGANVLTF.